This T cell receptor beta chain is from a study of a mutant IDH1 vaccine in newly diagnosed glioma. The overall study: Before enrollment, patients got radiotherapy alone, temozolomide alone, or mostly the combination.

A remark on this clone: Its antigen remains unknown.

Findings and limits, study-wide: Seemingly, top peripheral T cell clonotype changes bore no relation to pseudoprogression.

This sample's time point: week 23, last vaccination. A 20-mer mutant IDH1 peptide at 300 ug was injected subcutaneously with topical imiquimod. Clones were sequenced by immunoSEQ multiplex PCR, and TCRdb holds only the in-frame ones, with some missing. This repertoire shows about 77,000 clones, 85% to 90% found once; its top ten account for 0.77%. The CDR3 contains 18 residues. Germline V lookup: CDR1 KGHSH, CDR2 LQKENI. V was shortened by 0 bases and J by 0 bases, with 15 bases between the two germline ends. This chain connects TRBV18 to TRBJ2-4; D remains ambiguous. This receptor was identified in a woman between 50 and 59 years old with glioma. Here the sequenced sample was PBMCs, taken from a glioma patient whose treatment included an IDH1 peptide vaccine. CDR3 DNA: TGTGCCAGCTCACCACCGAATATGCAGCACGTAGCCAAAAACATTCAGTACTTC. Residues: CASSPPNMQHVAKNIQYF.